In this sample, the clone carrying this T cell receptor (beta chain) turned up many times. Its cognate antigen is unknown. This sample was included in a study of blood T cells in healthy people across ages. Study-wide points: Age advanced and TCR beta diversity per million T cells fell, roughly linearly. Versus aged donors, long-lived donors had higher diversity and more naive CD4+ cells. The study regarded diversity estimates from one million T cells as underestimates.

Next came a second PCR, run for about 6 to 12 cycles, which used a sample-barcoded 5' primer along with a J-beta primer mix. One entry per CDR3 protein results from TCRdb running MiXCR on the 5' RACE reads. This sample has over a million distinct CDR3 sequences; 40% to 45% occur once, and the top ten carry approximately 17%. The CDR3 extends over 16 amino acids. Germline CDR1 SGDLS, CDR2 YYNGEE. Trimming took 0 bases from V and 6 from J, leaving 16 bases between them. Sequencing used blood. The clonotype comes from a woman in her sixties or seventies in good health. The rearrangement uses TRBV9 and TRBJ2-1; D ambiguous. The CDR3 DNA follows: TGTGCCAGCAGCGTAGGTTCGCGCAATTTGGGCAATGAGCAGTTCTTC. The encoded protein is CASSVGSRNLGNEQFF.